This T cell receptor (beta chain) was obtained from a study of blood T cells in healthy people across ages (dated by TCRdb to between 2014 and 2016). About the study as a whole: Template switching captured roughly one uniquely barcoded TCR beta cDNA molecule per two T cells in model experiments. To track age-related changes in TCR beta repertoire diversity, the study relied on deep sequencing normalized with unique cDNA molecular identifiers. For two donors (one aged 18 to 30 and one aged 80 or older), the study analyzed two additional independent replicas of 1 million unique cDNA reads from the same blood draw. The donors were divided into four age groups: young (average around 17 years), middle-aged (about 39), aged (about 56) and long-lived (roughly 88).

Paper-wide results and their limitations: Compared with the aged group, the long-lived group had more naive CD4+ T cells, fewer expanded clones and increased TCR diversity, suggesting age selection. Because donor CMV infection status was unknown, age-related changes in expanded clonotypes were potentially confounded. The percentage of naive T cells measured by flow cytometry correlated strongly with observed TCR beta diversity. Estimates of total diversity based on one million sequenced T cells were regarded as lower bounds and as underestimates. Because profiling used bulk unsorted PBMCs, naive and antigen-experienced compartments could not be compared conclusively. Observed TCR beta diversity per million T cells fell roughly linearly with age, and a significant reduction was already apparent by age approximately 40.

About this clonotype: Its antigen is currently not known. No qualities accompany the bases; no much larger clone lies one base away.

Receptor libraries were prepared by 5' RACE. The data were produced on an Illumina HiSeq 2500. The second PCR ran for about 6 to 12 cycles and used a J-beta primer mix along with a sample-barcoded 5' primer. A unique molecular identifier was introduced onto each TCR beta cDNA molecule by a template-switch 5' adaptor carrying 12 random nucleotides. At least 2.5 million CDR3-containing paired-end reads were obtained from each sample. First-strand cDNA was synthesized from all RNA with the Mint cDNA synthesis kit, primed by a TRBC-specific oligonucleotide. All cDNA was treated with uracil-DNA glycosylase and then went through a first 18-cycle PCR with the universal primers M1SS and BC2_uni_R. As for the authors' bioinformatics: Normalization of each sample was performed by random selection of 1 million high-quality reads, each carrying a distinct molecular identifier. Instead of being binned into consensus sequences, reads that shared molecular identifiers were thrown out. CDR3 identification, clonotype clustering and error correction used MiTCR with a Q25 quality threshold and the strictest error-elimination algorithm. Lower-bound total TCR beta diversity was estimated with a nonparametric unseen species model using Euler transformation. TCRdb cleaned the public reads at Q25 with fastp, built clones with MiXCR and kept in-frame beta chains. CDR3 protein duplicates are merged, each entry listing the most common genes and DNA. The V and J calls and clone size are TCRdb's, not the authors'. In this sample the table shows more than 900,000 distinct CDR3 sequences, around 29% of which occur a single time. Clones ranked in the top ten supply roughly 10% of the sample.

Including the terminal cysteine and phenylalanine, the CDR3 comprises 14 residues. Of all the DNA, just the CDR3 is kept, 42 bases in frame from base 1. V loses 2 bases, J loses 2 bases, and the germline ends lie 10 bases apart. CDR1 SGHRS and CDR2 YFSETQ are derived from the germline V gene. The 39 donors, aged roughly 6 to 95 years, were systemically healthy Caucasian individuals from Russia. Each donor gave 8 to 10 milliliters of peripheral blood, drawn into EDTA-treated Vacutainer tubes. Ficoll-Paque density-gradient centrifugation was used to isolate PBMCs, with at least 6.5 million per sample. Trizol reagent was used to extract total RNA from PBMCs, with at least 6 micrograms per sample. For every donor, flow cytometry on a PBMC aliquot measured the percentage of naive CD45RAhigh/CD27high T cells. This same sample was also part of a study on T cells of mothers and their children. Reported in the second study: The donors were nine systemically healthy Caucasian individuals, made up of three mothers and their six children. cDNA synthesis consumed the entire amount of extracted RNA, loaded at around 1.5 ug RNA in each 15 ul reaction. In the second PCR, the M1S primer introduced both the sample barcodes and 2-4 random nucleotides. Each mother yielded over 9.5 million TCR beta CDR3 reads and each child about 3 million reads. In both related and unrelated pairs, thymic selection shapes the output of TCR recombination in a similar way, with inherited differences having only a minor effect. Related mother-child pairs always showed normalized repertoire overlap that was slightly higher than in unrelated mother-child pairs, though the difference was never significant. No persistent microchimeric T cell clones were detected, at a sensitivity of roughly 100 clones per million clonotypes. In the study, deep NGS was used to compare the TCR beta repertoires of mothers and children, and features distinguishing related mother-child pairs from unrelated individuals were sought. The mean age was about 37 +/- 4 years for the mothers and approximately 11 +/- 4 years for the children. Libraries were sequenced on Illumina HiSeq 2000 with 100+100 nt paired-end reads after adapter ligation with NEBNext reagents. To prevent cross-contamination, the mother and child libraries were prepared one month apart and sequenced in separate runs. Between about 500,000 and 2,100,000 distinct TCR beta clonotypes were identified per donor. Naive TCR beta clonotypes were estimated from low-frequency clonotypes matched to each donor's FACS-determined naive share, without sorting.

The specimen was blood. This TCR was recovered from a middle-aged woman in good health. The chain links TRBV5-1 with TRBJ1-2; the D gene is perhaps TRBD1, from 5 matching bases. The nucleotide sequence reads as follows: TGCGCCAGCAGCTTTGAGGGGATGAACTATGGCTACACCTTC. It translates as CASSFEGMNYGYTF.